The 28 T cell receptor beta chains below come from one sample, sequenced in a study of T cells in Graves' hyperthyroidism and ophthalmopathy. TCR beta CDR3 regions were amplified from RNA transcripts. HTBI primers were used for first-round RT-PCR of the TCR CDR3. TCRdb reprocessed the multiplex PCR reads via MiXCR and lists one record per CDR3 protein. The sample contains 130,000 to 150,000 distinct CDR3 sequences, 22% of which appear only once. Sequencing was carried out using blood. These receptors all stem from a woman aged 45-60 years with Graves' hyperthyroidism that later progressed to Graves' ophthalmopathy.

This clonotype was seen only a few times. This chain joins TRBV4-1 and TRBJ1-3; tentatively, D is TRBD1 (5 bases). Germline CDR1 reads MGHRA; CDR2 reads YSYEKL. This CDR3 has 15 amino acids. The V and J ends lost 2 bases and 4 bases respectively, with 12 bases between them. CDR3: CASSQHSGQGNTIYF. The CDR3 DNA reads TGCGCCAGCAGCCAACATTCAGGGCAGGGAAACACCATATATTTT.

The chain is built from TRBV6-1 and TRBJ1-4; 7 bases are shared with TRBD1. CDR1 and CDR2 (germline): MNHNS, SASEGT. The CDR3 has 15 amino acids. J was trimmed by 3 bases and V by 6 bases; bases with no gene match: 7. This CDR3 reads CASRLSGTANEKLFF. In DNA form, the CDR3 reads TGTGCCAGCAGACTATCCGGGACAGCTAATGAAAAACTGTTTTTT.

The genes are TRBV9 and TRBJ1-2; 9 bases line up with TRBD1. Trimming at V came to 3 bases and at J to 4 bases, leaving 7 bases not matched to a gene. From germline, CDR1 is SGDLS and CDR2 YYNGEE. There are 15 residues in the CDR3. CDR3 nucleotides: TGTGCCAGCAGCGCTGGGACAGGGAGTAGCTATGGCTACACCTTC. Protein sequence: CASSAGTGSSYGYTF.

The genes are TRBV28 and TRBJ2-3; 7 bases are a match to TRBD2. Trimming took 1 base from V and 3 from J; bases not matched to a gene: 4. The CDR3 runs to 15 residues. CDR1 is MDHEN, CDR2 SYDVKM, per germline. The CDR3 loop is CASSLSPGGTDTQYF. The CDR3 DNA reads TGTGCCAGCAGTTTATCCCCCGGGGGGACAGATACGCAGTATTTT.

A few counts support this clonotype. The genes are TRBV4-1 and TRBJ2-7, with 10 bases lining up with TRBD2. Germline V gives CDR1 MGHRA, CDR2 YSYEKL. V lost 0 bases and J lost 7; bases outside the gene matches: 6. CDR3 length: 15 residues. This CDR3 reads CASSQDPSGGREQYF. The DNA of the CDR3 is TGCGCCAGCAGCCAAGATCCTAGCGGGGGTAGGGAGCAGTACTTC.

This chain links TRBV10-3 with TRBJ2-1, with 8 bases that match TRBD2. CDR3 length equals 16 residues. Germline lookup yields CDR1 ENHRY and CDR2 SYGVKD. J gave up 0 bases and V 3 bases, and 4 bases lay outside the gene matches. CDR3 loop: CAISEISGSSYNEQFF. CDR3 sequence (DNA): TGTGCCATCAGTGAAATAAGCGGGAGCTCCTACAATGAGCAGTTCTTC.

V and J are TRBV5-1 and TRBJ2-1; D not resolved. The CDR3 is made up of 14 amino acids. The V gene lost 2 bases and the J gene lost 6 bases, with 12 bases spanning the gap. Germline V gene lookup returns CDR1 SGHRS and CDR2 YFSETQ. The CDR3 DNA reads as TGCGCCAGCAGCTTCCTCGGACGGTTCAATGAGCAGTTCTTC. Translation: CASSFLGRFNEQFF.

As for this clonotype: A much larger clonotype is one base distant, so this may be a read error. The chain uses TRBV5-1 and TRBJ1-1; 9 nucleotides agree with TRBD1. This CDR3 has 12 residues. J lost 6 bases, V lost 6 bases, and 3 bases had no gene match. Looked up from germline, CDR1 is SGHRS and CDR2 is YFSETQ. DNA of the CDR3: TGCGCCAGCAACTGGACAGGGGCTGAAGCTTTCTTT. Its translation is CASNWTGAEAFF.

The sample holds many counts of this clonotype. V and J are TRBV20-1 and TRBJ2-7, with 11 bases matching TRBD2. V dropped 1 base and J dropped 3; count of bases not matched to a gene: 8. The CDR3 totals 16 residues. Germline V CDR1 and CDR2: DFQATT, SNEGSKA (reference sequence). The CDR3 loop reads CSARVPRLAGNYEQYF. The CDR3 DNA reads TGCAGTGCTAGAGTGCCCCGACTAGCGGGAAACTACGAGCAGTACTTC.

This clonotype turned up a few times. The chain uses TRBV20-1 and TRBJ2-7; D is possibly TRBD1 (5 bases). CDR3 length: 14 residues. CDR1 DFQATT and CDR2 SNEGSKA come from the germline V gene (reference sequence). V gave up 0 bases and J gave up 2 bases, with 11 bases separating them. The CDR3 nucleotides read TGCAGTGCTAGAGATTTAGGGGTAACCTACGAGCAGTACTTC. The encoded protein is CSARDLGVTYEQYF.

This clonotype was observed a few times. The rearrangement uses TRBV28 and TRBJ2-7; a weak D match, TRBD2 (6 bases). Between the trimmed V and J ends, which lost 10 bases and 0 bases, there was a span of 13 bases. The CDR3 totals 13 residues. From germline, CDR1 is MDHEN and CDR2 SYDVKM. The CDR3 sequence is CATKDYLSYEQYF. CDR3 in DNA: TGTGCCACCAAGGACTACCTCTCCTACGAGCAGTACTTC.

V gene TRBV6-2 or TRBV6-3 combines with J gene TRBJ2-1, with 7 nucleotides matching TRBD2. CDR3 length equals 18 residues. Unmatched junction bases numbered 14, after V lost 6 bases and J lost 0 bases. Germline CDR1 reads MNHEY; CDR2 reads SVGEGT. CDR3 amino acids: CASSLGFLADLSYNEQFF. CDR3 DNA sequence: TGTGCCAGCAGCCTGGGATTCCTAGCGGACCTCTCCTACAATGAGCAGTTCTTC.

This clonotype has a count of ten or more. V gene TRBV7-9 combines with J gene TRBJ1-2; D call uncertain. The V end was cut by 5 bases, the J end by 2 bases, with 18 bases between. In germline, CDR1 is SEHNR, CDR2 FQNEAQ (reference sequence). The length of the CDR3 is 16 residues. For the CDR3, the DNA is TGTGCCAGCAGCCCCCCGGGCACAGACGCGAACTATGGCTACACCTTC. Its protein is CASSPPGTDANYGYTF.

J is TRBJ2-7 and V is TRBV29-1, with TRBD2 identical over 8 bases. Per the germline V gene, CDR1 is SQVTM and CDR2 is ANQGSEA. V lost 7 bases to trimming and J lost 3 bases; unmatched junction nucleotides: 23. The CDR3 is 18 residues long. The CDR3 nucleotides read TGCAGCGCTATGAACCCCAGGCGAGCGGGAGAATTCGTCTACGAGCAGTACTTC. Translating it yields CSAMNPRRAGEFVYEQYF.

The chain uses TRBV19 and TRBJ2-1; 8 bases match TRBD2. CDR1 LNHDA and CDR2 SQIVND come from the germline V gene (reference sequence). The CDR3 has 15 residues. The V gene end was trimmed by 5 bases and the J gene end by 7 bases; junction bases not matched to a gene: 10. CDR3 nucleotide sequence: TGTGCCAGTAGTCCTCTCCGGGAGGGCCAGAATGAGCAGTTCTTC. Protein product: CASSPLREGQNEQFF.

This clonotype was seen only a few times. The chain uses TRBV3-1 and TRBJ2-1; D is unresolved. V was clipped by 1 base and J by 2 bases, with 9 bases between them. The CDR3 spans 15 residues. Germline lookup yields CDR1 LGHDT and CDR2 YNNKEL (reference sequence). As DNA, the CDR3 is TGTGCCAGCAGCCAAGGGAACGGGCCCTACAATGAGCAGTTCTTC. It specifies CASSQGNGPYNEQFF.

This clonotype was found a few times. V gene TRBV5-1 combines with J gene TRBJ2-2; 7 positions match TRBD2. The CDR3 loop spans 16 amino acids. The germline V gene has CDR1 SGHRS and CDR2 YFSETQ. J lost 4 bases, V lost 4 bases, and 10 bases had no gene match. CDR3 residues: CASSRPRGDRTGELFF. The DNA of the CDR3 is TGCGCCAGCAGCCGACCCCGGGGGGATCGCACCGGGGAGCTGTTTTTT.

This clonotype came up many times. This chain uses TRBV27 with TRBJ2-5, with 11 bases aligning to TRBD2. This CDR3 spans 15 amino acids. J was trimmed by 5 bases and V by 10 bases; bases with no gene match: 12. Germline assignment: CDR1 MNHEY and CDR2 SMNVEV (reference sequence). The CDR3 DNA reads TGTGCCACCCGGGGGCTAGCGGGAGGTTTGGAGACCCAGTACTTC. Amino acid sequence: CATRGLAGGLETQYF.

This clonotype was seen many times. Here the CDR3 reads CASSFGQGTEAFF. The DNA of the CDR3 is TGTGCCAGCAGTTTCGGGCAAGGCACTGAAGCTTTCTTT. The chain uses TRBV12-3 or TRBV12-4 and TRBJ1-1, with D hard to call. The CDR3 runs 13 residues. V was clipped by 3 bases and J by 4 bases, with 9 bases between them.

The V gene is TRBV6-1, the J gene TRBJ2-7; 7 bases are shared with TRBD1. CDR3 length: 13 residues. Germline V gene data show CDR1 as MNHNS and CDR2 as SASEGT. Trimming cost V 6 bases and J 8 bases; bases outside gene matches: 10. The CDR3 reads CASRSRSGGKQYF. The CDR3 bases are TGTGCCAGCAGATCGCGGTCAGGGGGAAAGCAGTACTTC.

In this sample, this clonotype turned up once. The CDR3 coding sequence is TGTGCCAGCAGTACCCGGGACAGGGGAGAGACCCAGTACTTC. Translating it yields CASSTRDRGETQYF. The genes are TRBV6-2 or TRBV6-3 and TRBJ2-5; 10 bases align to TRBD1. The CDR3 has 14 amino acids. Germline V CDR1 and CDR2: MNHEY, SVGEGT. V shed 5 bases, J shed 4 bases, and the junction held 4 bases outside the gene matches.

The chain carries TRBV14 and TRBJ2-7; possibly TRBD2 for D (5 bases). The CDR3 is 19 residues long. Germline CDR1 reads SGHDN; CDR2 reads FVKESK. V was pared by 0 bases and J by 6 bases, with 27 bases between. CDR3 amino acids: CASSQDISGQYRPRFEQYF. In DNA form, the CDR3 reads TGTGCCAGCAGCCAAGATATAAGCGGCCAATACCGTCCGAGATTCGAGCAGTACTTC.

The chain's CDR3 is CASSVPGANTEAFF. DNA for the CDR3: TGCGCCAGCAGCGTTCCCGGGGCGAACACTGAAGCTTTCTTT. The chain couples TRBV5-1 to TRBJ1-1; a weak D match, TRBD1 (5 bases). CDR3 size: 14 residues. Germline values: CDR1 SGHRS, CDR2 YFSETQ. The ends were cut back, 4 bases at V and 1 base at J, with 11 bases in the middle.

This clonotype was counted a few times. The chain uses TRBV29-1 and TRBJ1-2, with D unclear. This CDR3 contains 12 residues. Germline values: CDR1 SQVTM, CDR2 ANQGSEA. The V end lost 1 base, the J end lost 4 bases, and 7 bases lay between the germline ends. The CDR3 DNA follows: TGCAGCGTTGAAGGGCGGCTCTATGGCTACACCTTC. Translation gives CSVEGRLYGYTF.

The chain uses TRBV10-2 and TRBJ2-7; D unclear. CDR1 is WSHSY, CDR2 SAAADI, per germline. V was trimmed by 7 bases and J by 6 bases, leaving 10 bases between them. This CDR3 region has 11 residues. CDR3 nucleotide sequence: TGCGCCAGCACGGCCCTACGCGAGCAGTACTTC. This translates into CASTALREQYF.

The rearrangement links TRBV4-1 to TRBJ2-3, with TRBD2 as a possible D gene (5 bases). The CDR3 has 13 amino acids. V lost 4 bases to trimming and J lost 4 bases, with 9 bases between them. Germline V gene data show CDR1 as MGHRA and CDR2 as YSYEKL. The chain's CDR3 is CASSRAGADTQYF. As DNA, the CDR3 is TGCGCCAGCAGCCGAGCCGGGGCAGATACGCAGTATTTT.

This clonotype has a handful of counts. The chain links TRBV6-1 to TRBJ2-7, with 7 bases aligning to TRBD1. Germline-derived CDR1 and CDR2 are MNHNS and SASEGT. The V segment lost 2 bases and the J segment 3 bases; nucleotides outside the gene matches: 4. The CDR3 has 14 residues. The CDR3 DNA sequence: TGTGCCAGCAGTGAAAAGGGACAGCACTACGAGCAGTACTTC. Encoded protein: CASSEKGQHYEQYF.

This sequence joins TRBV4-1 and TRBJ1-2; D is uncertain. This CDR3 is 15 amino acids long. CDR1 MGHRA and CDR2 YSYEKL come from the germline V gene. Trimming cost V 0 bases and J 3 bases, with 11 bases left between them. The CDR3 DNA follows: TGCGCCAGCAGCCAAGAAGGATCAGCTTACTATGGCTACACCTTC. Its translation: CASSQEGSAYYGYTF.